The T cell receptor (beta chain) under discussion was sequenced for a study of OX40 agonist ivuxolimab in advanced cancers. Assay: immunoSEQ multiplex PCR; the TCRdb copy retains only in-frame clones and omits some. This table has 8,500 to 11,000 clones, more than 60% appearing once. V was trimmed by 5 bases and J by 0 bases, leaving 26 bases between them. CDR3 size: 20 residues. CDR1 and CDR2 (germline): LNHDA, SQIVND (reference sequence). This sequence originates from an adult with an advanced solid tumor such as melanoma, head and neck, liver or kidney cancer. Sequenced here: CD4+ or CD8+ T cells sorted from blood, sampled in a trial of the OX40 agonist ivuxolimab. The genes are TRBV19 and TRBJ2-1; tentatively, D is TRBD2 (5 bases). CDR3 residues: CASSVLITRTLESSYNEQFF. CDR3 nucleotides: TGTGCCAGTAGTGTATTGATAACTAGGACGTTAGAGAGCTCCTACAATGAGCAGTTCTTC.